One and the same sample provided the 9 T cell receptor beta chains below, sequenced in a study of OX40 agonist ivuxolimab in advanced cancers. Assay used: immunoSEQ multiplex PCR; TCRdb lists only in-frame clones, some missing. The sample yields around 64,000 clones, around 90% seen once. The input for sequencing was CD4+ or CD8+ T cells sorted from blood, taken in a trial of the OX40 agonist ivuxolimab. All receptors derive from an adult with an advanced solid tumor such as melanoma, head and neck, liver or kidney cancer.

This chain connects TRBV5-6 to TRBJ1-3, with 9 bases aligning to TRBD1. The CDR3 totals 15 residues. Trimming cost V 3 bases and J 4 bases; bases outside gene matches: 5. CDR1 is SGHDT, CDR2 YYEEEE, per germline. The CDR3 bases are TGTGCCAGCAGCTCCGGGACAGGGAACGGAAACACCATATATTTT. This sequence encodes CASSSGTGNGNTIYF.

In this sample, this clone turned up once. The chain carries TRBV5-1 and TRBJ1-2; perhaps TRBD1 as D (6 bases). CDR1 is SGHRS, CDR2 YFSETQ, per germline. The CDR3 is 13 amino acids. V was pared by 4 bases and J by 4 bases, with 11 bases between. As DNA, the CDR3 is TGCGCCAGCAGCGCGGACAGATCCTATGGCTACACCTTC. Its protein product is CASSADRSYGYTF.

The genes are TRBV5-8 and TRBJ2-7; 12 nucleotides match TRBD2. The CDR3 sequence is 15 residues long. Germline V CDR1 and CDR2: SGHTS, YDEGEE. Trimming at V came to 3 bases and at J to 1 base, leaving 2 bases not matched to a gene. The CDR3 sequence is CASSWGLAGSYEQYF. The CDR3 region has the DNA TGTGCCAGCAGCTGGGGACTAGCGGGTTCCTACGAGCAGTACTTC.

The chain's CDR3 is CASSPPGGWDEQYF. The DNA of the CDR3 is TGTGCCAGCAGCCCGCCCGGGGGGTGGGACGAGCAGTACTTC. The chain is built from TRBV5-6 and TRBJ2-7; TRBD2 agrees at 7 bases. Trimming took 4 bases from V and 5 from J; bases not matched to a gene: 9. Germline V gives CDR1 SGHDT, CDR2 YYEEEE. This CDR3 spans 14 amino acids.

The chain couples TRBV28 to TRBJ2-3; 9 bases fit TRBD2. J lost 5 bases, V lost 4 bases, and 7 bases had no gene match. Germline V lookup: CDR1 MDHEN, CDR2 SYDVKM. The CDR3 has 15 amino acids. CDR3 in DNA: TGTGCCAGCAGTTCCCCTGCGGGAGGGAAAGATACGCAGTATTTT. This encodes CASSSPAGGKDTQYF.

V and J are TRBV19 and TRBJ1-4; weak D call: TRBD1 (6 bases). Trimming cost V 7 bases and J 3 bases, with 15 bases left between them. The CDR3 spans 15 residues. The germline gives CDR1 LNHDA, CDR2 SQIVND (reference sequence). The CDR3 here is CASTGAAPANEKLFF. CDR3 nucleotide sequence: TGTGCCAGTACAGGGGCGGCCCCAGCTAATGAAAAACTGTTTTTT.

This chain connects TRBV10-3 to TRBJ2-4; 15 positions agree with TRBD2. Germline V gives CDR1 ENHRY, CDR2 SYGVKD. V trimming: 8 bases; J trimming: 2 bases; junction bases outside the gene matches: 13. This CDR3 has 19 amino acids. The CDR3 sequence is CAIGGRGTSGRKTKNIQYF. The CDR3 region has the DNA TGTGCCATCGGAGGACGGGGGACTAGCGGGAGGAAAACCAAAAACATTCAGTACTTC.

This clone came up once. The DNA of the CDR3 is TGTGCCTGGAGTGTACGCCTAGAGACCCAGTACTTC. Amino acid sequence: CAWSVRLETQYF. This chain joins TRBV30 and TRBJ2-5; unclear D gene. V was trimmed by 0 bases and J by 4 bases, leaving 6 bases between them. Per the germline V gene, CDR1 is GTSNPN and CDR2 is SVGIG (reference sequence). This CDR3 is 12 amino acids long.

The rearrangement uses TRBV7-9 and TRBJ2-1; D may correspond to TRBD1 or TRBD2 (5 bases each). From germline, CDR1 is SEHNR and CDR2 FQNEAQ (reference sequence). This CDR3 region has 12 residues. V lost 5 bases and J 7 bases, leaving 9 bases between the germline ends. In nucleotides, the CDR3 is TGTGCCAGCAGCAGACAGCGGAATGAGCAGTTCTTC. It specifies CASSRQRNEQFF.